One and the same sample provided the 24 T cell receptor beta chains below, sequenced in a study of early T cells in non-severe SARS-CoV-2 infection. MiXCR was run by TCRdb on the 5' RACE reads, yielding one entry per CDR3 protein. The sample lists about 52,000 distinct CDR3 sequences; roughly 11% were seen once. Sequencing input: whole blood. The receptors stem from an adult who was a healthcare worker with PCR-confirmed SARS-CoV-2 infection or an uninfected control (not recorded which).

Many counts were recorded for this clonotype. The chain combines TRBV28 with TRBJ2-7; 14 bases are a match to TRBD2. Trimming at V came to 6 bases and at J to 3 bases, leaving 19 bases not matched to a gene. The length of the CDR3 is 20 residues. Germline values: CDR1 MDHEN, CDR2 SYDVKM. The CDR3 DNA is TGTGCCAGCAGAACCGGACTAGCGGGAGGTTTAAAACGTTCCCTCTACGAGCAGTACTTC. Translated: CASRTGLAGGLKRSLYEQYF. The whole variable domain, remainder taken from reference TRBV28 and TRBJ2-7, is DVKVTQSSRYLVKRTGEKVFLECVQDMDHENMFWYRQDPGLGLRLIYFSYDVKMKEKGDIPEGYSVSREKKERFSLILESASTNQTSMYLCASRTGLAGGLKRSLYEQYFGPGTRLTVT.

This clonotype was counted many times. The chain links TRBV3-1 to TRBJ2-7; TRBD1 matches 12 bases. The CDR3 consists of 18 residues. Germline V lookup: CDR1 LGHDT, CDR2 YNNKEL (reference sequence). V lost 2 bases and J lost 3; bases outside the gene matches: 11. This chain's CDR3 is CASSQRRDRGRVGYEQYF. Here the CDR3 DNA reads TGTGCCAGCAGCCAACGCCGGGACAGGGGGCGCGTCGGCTACGAGCAGTACTTC.

This clonotype appeared many times. The chain couples TRBV28 to TRBJ1-6, with 7 nucleotides matching TRBD1. The CDR3 covers 15 residues. V shed 4 bases and J 10 bases; nucleotides not matched to a gene: 10. From germline, CDR1 is MDHEN and CDR2 SYDVKM. As DNA, the CDR3 is TGTGCCAGCAGTTCGTCTCAGGGGGGAGGGTCACCCCTCCACTTT. This gives the protein CASSSSQGGGSPLHF.

This clonotype has a handful of counts. The rearrangement uses TRBV20-1 and TRBJ1-5; a weak D match, TRBD1 (5 bases). Germline assignment: CDR1 DFQATT and CDR2 SNEGSKA (reference sequence). Trimming stripped 4 bases from V and 0 bases from J, with 10 bases between. CDR3 size: 14 residues. The CDR3 sequence is CSANSGASNQPQHF. CDR3 sequence (DNA): TGCAGTGCTAACTCTGGGGCTAGCAATCAGCCCCAGCATTTT.

This chain uses TRBV2 with TRBJ2-7; 9 positions agree with TRBD1. V shed 6 bases, J shed 2 bases, and the junction held 5 bases outside the gene matches. The CDR3 extends over 14 amino acids. Germline CDR1 and CDR2: SNHLY and FYNNEI. As DNA, the CDR3 is TGTGCCAGCAGAATAGACAGGGGGGCCTACGAGCAGTACTTC. Amino acid sequence: CASRIDRGAYEQYF.

This clonotype was seen repeatedly, ten times or more. The V call is TRBV3-1, the J call TRBJ2-2; no clear D. CDR1 and CDR2 from the germline V gene are LGHDT and YNNKEL (reference sequence). This CDR3 has 14 residues. V lost 4 bases to trimming and J lost 4 bases, with 10 bases between them. Here the CDR3 reads CASSRLTITGELFF. The CDR3 coding sequence is TGTGCCAGCAGCCGCTTAACTATCACCGGGGAGCTGTTTTTT.

Ten or more counts support this clonotype. The V gene is TRBV12-3 or TRBV12-4, the J gene TRBJ2-1; 9 bases are shared with TRBD2. V dropped 1 base and J dropped 10; count of bases not matched to a gene: 8. The CDR3 has 15 amino acids. The CDR3 DNA follows: TGTGCCAGCAGTTTAGAGGGTAGCGGGAGCTCCGAGCAGTTCTTC. Protein: CASSLEGSGSSEQFF.

The chain couples TRBV7-9 to TRBJ2-3; 7 bases agree with TRBD2. The CDR3 consists of 15 residues. Germline V lookup: CDR1 SEHNR, CDR2 FQNEAQ (reference sequence). V shed 3 bases and J 6 bases; nucleotides not matched to a gene: 9. CDR3 sequence reads: CASSFKAGDPDTQYF. Written as DNA, the CDR3 is TGTGCCAGCAGCTTTAAGGCGGGAGACCCCGATACGCAGTATTTT.

This clonotype occurred many times. The genes are TRBV5-6 and TRBJ2-7, with 8 bases identical to TRBD1. Germline CDR1 SGHDT, CDR2 YYEEEE. After removal of 3 bases from V and 5 bases from J, the junction contained 10 bases not matched to a gene. This CDR3 contains 15 residues. Here the CDR3 reads CASSSSGQGFHEQYF. The CDR3 coding sequence is TGTGCCAGCAGCTCGTCAGGACAGGGATTTCACGAGCAGTACTTC. Filled out from reference TRBV5-6 and TRBJ2-7, the complete variable domain reads DAGVTQSPTHLIKTRGQQVTLRCSPKSGHDTVSWYQQALGQGPQFIFQYYEEEERQRGNFPDRFSGHQFPNYSSELNVNALLLGDSALYLCASSSSGQGFHEQYFGPGTRLTVT.

This clonotype was seen many times. This rearrangement joins TRBV7-3 to TRBJ2-7; D gene uncertain. This CDR3 contains 13 residues. From germline, CDR1 is SGHTA and CDR2 FQGTGA. Trimming pared 1 base from V and 6 bases from J, leaving 10 bases between. The CDR3 loop reads CASSLSEVGEQYF. Here the CDR3 DNA reads TGTGCCAGCAGCTTAAGTGAGGTCGGCGAGCAGTACTTC.

In its sample, this clonotype was seen a few times. This rearrangement joins TRBV29-1 to TRBJ2-1; possible D gene TRBD2, 6 bases. V was pared by 7 bases and J by 4 bases, with 20 bases between. Germline V CDR1 and CDR2: SQVTM, ANQGSEA. This CDR3 is 15 amino acids long. CDR3: CSASSGESGYNEQFF. The CDR3 bases are TGCAGCGCTTCATCGGGAGAGAGTGGTTACAATGAGCAGTTCTTC.

As for this clonotype: A single base separates this from a much larger clone, so it may be a read error. The chain joins TRBV11-2 to TRBJ1-3; the D is unclear. With 4 bases removed from V and 4 bases from J, the gap between germline ends came to 20 bases. CDR1 is SGHAT and CDR2 is FQNNGV in the germline V gene. The CDR3 contains 17 residues. CDR3 in amino acids: CASSSAAKIAGGNTIYF. The CDR3 bases are TGTGCCAGCAGCTCAGCCGCCAAGATTGCTGGGGGAAACACCATATATTTT.

With regard to this clonotype: This clone may be a read error of a much larger clone one base away. Since the CDR3 does not end with the conserved phenylalanine or tryptophan, this likely comes from a read error. V gene TRBV30 combines with J gene TRBJ1-1; D is unresolved. Deletions cut 3 bases from V and 1 base from J, with 9 bases between. From germline, CDR1 is GTSNPN and CDR2 SVGIG (reference sequence). CDR3 length equals 13 residues. The chain's CDR3 is CAWSSRGNTEAFY. The CDR3 coding sequence is TGTGCCTGGAGCAGCCGGGGGAACACTGAAGCTTTCTAT.

This clonotype was observed at least ten times. The chain uses TRBV19 and TRBJ2-3; tentatively, D is TRBD2 (5 bases). The germline V gene has CDR1 LNHDA and CDR2 SQIVND (reference sequence). CDR3 length: 16 amino acids. V was cut by 4 bases and J by 2 bases, with 16 bases left in between. In nucleotides, the CDR3 is TGTGCCAGTAGTAGGTCATTTGGACTTACCACAGATACGCAGTATTTT. As protein: CASSRSFGLTTDTQYF.

At least ten counts were recorded for this clonotype. Written as DNA, the CDR3 is TGTGCCAGCAGTGGTGGCGGCGGACAGGGGGAATGGGAGACCCAGTACTTC. Translated, it gives CASSGGGGQGEWETQYF. The chain recombines TRBV2 with TRBJ2-5, with 10 bases that match TRBD1. V was clipped by 4 bases and J by 5 bases; unmatched bases: 13. The CDR3 sequence is 17 residues long. CDR1 is SNHLY and CDR2 is FYNNEI in the germline V gene.

This clonotype has at least ten counts. The chain joins TRBV10-3 to TRBJ2-4; D is ambiguous. The CDR3 sequence is 12 residues long. Germline CDR1 is ENHRY and CDR2 is SYGVKD. V dropped 3 bases and J dropped 9 bases, with 9 bases sitting between them. Written as DNA, the CDR3 is TGTGCCATCAGTGAACCAGAAGGCATTCAGTACTTC. Protein sequence: CAISEPEGIQYF.

In this sample, this clonotype turned up many times. The chain joins TRBV5-1 to TRBJ2-2; D call uncertain. CDR3 size: 13 residues. The germline V and J ends were trimmed by 1 base and 6 bases, with 7 bases remaining between them. CDR1 is SGHRS and CDR2 is YFSETQ in the germline V gene. CDR3 residues: CASSLYGSGELFF. The CDR3 nucleotides read TGCGCCAGCAGCTTGTACGGGTCCGGGGAGCTGTTTTTT.

The J gene is TRBJ1-2, the V gene TRBV5-1, with TRBD1 identical over 7 bases. Trimming took 1 base from V and 6 from J; bases not matched to a gene: 9. CDR3 length: 15 amino acids. Germline values: CDR1 SGHRS, CDR2 YFSETQ. This CDR3 reads CASSLSPGGNNGYTF. For the CDR3, the DNA is TGCGCCAGCAGCTTGAGCCCAGGGGGAAACAATGGCTACACCTTC.

This clonotype appeared many times. The CDR3 bases are TGTGCCATCTATGCGGACACCAGGGGTGAAGCTTTCTTT. It codes for CAIYADTRGEAFF. This chain uses TRBV10-3 with TRBJ1-1, with D perhaps matching TRBD1 (6 bases). CDR3 length equals 13 residues. V was clipped by 8 bases and J by 7 bases, with 17 bases between them. Germline V lookup: CDR1 ENHRY, CDR2 SYGVKD.

This clonotype was seen ten or more times. The gene calls are TRBV6-6 and TRBJ1-4; D gene unclear. CDR1 and CDR2 (germline): MNHNY, SVGAGI (reference sequence). The V end lost 8 bases, the J end lost 8 bases, and 18 bases lay between the germline ends. The CDR3 is 14 amino acids. CDR3 residues: CASAYEVSGEKLFF. The CDR3 bases are TGTGCCAGCGCGTACGAGGTCTCGGGGGAAAAACTGTTTTTT.

This clonotype occurred a few times. V and J are TRBV7-2 and TRBJ2-1, with D unresolved. V was clipped by 5 bases and J by 3 bases, with 14 bases between them. Germline V lookup: CDR1 SGHTA, CDR2 FQGNSA. The CDR3 contains 15 residues. The CDR3 DNA sequence: TGTGCCAGCAGCGTAGGATCCCTCCTCTACAATGAGCAGTTCTTC. It encodes CASSVGSLLYNEQFF.

The chain employs TRBV13 and TRBJ1-1, with D possibly matching TRBD1 (5 bases). CDR3 length: 13 amino acids. The V end lost 7 bases, the J end lost 0 bases, and 9 bases lay between the germline ends. Germline CDR1 is PRHDT and CDR2 is FYEKMQ (reference sequence). The CDR3 coding sequence is TGTGCCAGCAACGGGGGACTGAACACTGAAGCTTTCTTT. It encodes CASNGGLNTEAFF.

The chain recombines TRBV7-8 with TRBJ2-7; D is possibly TRBD1 (6 bases). CDR3 length: 14 amino acids. V was trimmed by 5 bases and J by 0 bases, leaving 11 bases between them. CDR1 is SGHVS, CDR2 FQNEAQ, per germline. CDR3 residues: CASSRWTDSYEQYF. The CDR3 DNA reads as TGTGCCAGCAGCCGCTGGACAGACTCCTACGAGCAGTACTTC.

This clonotype occurred a few times. The V and J genes are TRBV28 and TRBJ2-1; unclear D gene. V was pared by 0 bases and J by 0 bases, with 6 bases between. CDR1 and CDR2 from the germline V gene are MDHEN and SYDVKM. There are 15 residues in the CDR3. The CDR3 reads CASSLWGSSYNEQFF. The CDR3 DNA follows: TGTGCCAGCAGTTTATGGGGAAGCTCCTACAATGAGCAGTTCTTC.